This T cell receptor (beta chain) was documented in a study of cytomegalovirus exposure and HLA in healthy donors. Study overall: Earlier work reported approximately 100 million unique TCR beta sequences from about 170 million T cells. Among the 300 to 450 genotyped donors, 70% to 90% were placed in the Caucasian-associated ancestry cluster.

With regard to this clone: As yet, its antigen is unknown.

This PCR relied on a set of 60 Vbeta primers and 13 Jbeta primers. Libraries were prepared by immunoSEQ multiplex PCR; TCRdb keeps only in-frame clonotypes and omits some of them. The sample includes 150,000 or so clones, about 83% of them seen just once. Regarding the study as a whole: A further, later analysis showed that HLA-associated TCR beta chains (compared with equally common others) were more clonally expanded. The availability of immune exposure information extended only to CMV serostatus.

The TCR was taken from a middle-aged man in good health and CMV-seropositive. Sequenced material: PBMCs.

CDR3 in amino acids: CASSVEGSYNEQFF. The CDR3 region has the DNA TGTGCCAGCAGCGTTGAGGGCTCCTACAATGAGCAGTTCTTC. V is TRBV11-3 and J is TRBJ2-1; a possible D gene is TRBD2 (5 bases). The CDR3 is 14 amino acids. Germline assignment: CDR1 SGHNT and CDR2 YENEEA. V lost 5 bases, J lost 0 bases, and 8 bases lay in between.